The source of this TCR beta chain is a study of blood T cell repertoires in COVID-19. Study summary: Italy, Spain and the United States were the sources of the convalescent and acute COVID-19 samples. T cells, B-cell-depleted T cells, or PBMCs provided the cDNA or gDNA that served as material.

The germline V gene has CDR1 SEHNR and CDR2 FQNEAQ (reference sequence). The V end was cut by 5 bases, the J end by 1 base, with 14 bases between. The CDR3 is 15 amino acids. In the original processing: Amplification from reference gene primers served as the basis for estimated nucleated cell counts. The method was immunoSEQ multiplex PCR; TCRdb's version includes in-frame clones alone and lacks a portion of them. V, J and clone size derive from that table, while D and trimming were established from the DNA sequence. The sample contains 60,000 to 90,000 clones, more than 70% of which appear only once.

The specimen sequenced was peripheral blood. This TCR was sampled from a man aged 60 to 69 with active or convalescent COVID-19. The chain joins TRBV7-9 to TRBJ1-1; possibly TRBD1 for D (6 bases). The CDR3 nucleotides read TGTGCCAGCAGCGGTTTCAGGGGACAGAACACTGAAGCTTTCTTT. It translates to CASSGFRGQNTEAFF.